These 14 T cell receptor beta chains originate from one sample sequenced in a study of sequential checkpoint blockade in melanoma. As for treatment: randomized to nivolumab then ipilimumab (arm A) or the reverse (arm B). Sequencing was performed with immunoSEQ multiplex PCR; in TCRdb, only in-frame clones are kept and a portion is missing. The sample includes over 10,000 clones, roughly 80% seen only once; the top ten take less than 60%. The sequencing here drew on CD8+ T cells sorted from blood (inferred from file names), taken from a patient given nivolumab and ipilimumab in sequence. All receptors come from a human donor with melanoma.

The rearrangement uses TRBV5-1 and TRBJ2-3, with 7 bases identical to TRBD2. CDR3 length: 18 residues. V trimming: 0 bases; J trimming: 3 bases; junction bases outside the gene matches: 13. Per germline, CDR1 SGHRS and CDR2 YFSETQ. CDR3 nucleotide sequence: TGCGCCAGCAGCTTGGTAACCGGTGCGCGGGGGAAGACAGATACGCAGTATTTT. Translated, it gives CASSLVTGARGKTDTQYF.

This clone has just a few counts. This chain joins TRBV4-1 and TRBJ1-6; TRBD1 agrees at 10 bases. Trimming cost V 3 bases and J 7 bases; bases outside gene matches: 6. Per the germline V gene, CDR1 is MGHRA and CDR2 is YSYEKL. The CDR3 has 16 amino acids. CDR3 loop: CASSQDAGQGNSPLHF. Written as DNA, the CDR3 is TGCGCCAGCAGCCAGGACGCGGGACAGGGGAATTCACCCCTCCACTTT.

This chain links TRBV6-6 with TRBJ2-2, with 9 bases lining up with TRBD1. CDR1 and CDR2 from the germline V gene are MNHNY and SVGAGI (reference sequence). J lost 6 bases, V lost 5 bases, and 7 bases had no gene match. The CDR3 totals 15 residues. The chain's CDR3 is CASSPGTGFAGELFF. The CDR3 DNA reads as TGTGCCAGCAGTCCCGGGACAGGGTTCGCCGGGGAGCTGTTTTTT.

This chain uses TRBV9 with TRBJ2-7; TRBD1 matches 12 bases. The J segment lost 4 bases and the V segment lost 3 bases, leaving 5 bases of the junction unmatched. The length of the CDR3 is 15 residues. Germline lookup yields CDR1 SGDLS and CDR2 YYNGEE. The CDR3 bases are TGTGCCAGCAGCGGGGGACAGGGGGCGAATTACGAGCAGTACTTC. This codes for CASSGGQGANYEQYF.

The chain joins TRBV18 to TRBJ1-5; TRBD1 agrees at 10 bases. The V segment lost 0 bases and the J segment 5 bases; nucleotides outside the gene matches: 1. Germline V gene sequence: CDR1 KGHSH, CDR2 LQKENI. This CDR3 has 15 amino acids. CDR3 DNA sequence: TGTGCCAGCTCACCACCGACAGGGGGCGATCAGCCCCAGCATTTT. Translated, it gives CASSPPTGGDQPQHF. The complete variable domain, with remaining parts taken from reference TRBV18 and TRBJ1-5, reads NAGVMQNPRHLVRRRGQEARLRCSPMKGHSHVYWYRQLPEEGLKFMVYLQKENIIDESGMPKERFSAEFPKEGPSILRIQQVVRGDSAAYFCASSPPTGGDQPQHFGDGTRLSIL.

The chain has TRBV11-2 and TRBJ2-7; D unresolved. CDR1 is SGHAT and CDR2 is FQNNGV in the germline V gene. With 1 base removed from V and 3 bases from J, the gap between germline ends came to 7 bases. The CDR3 totals 13 residues. CDR3 coding DNA: TGTGCCAGCAGCTTAGTCGCGGACTACGAGCAGTACTTC. It translates to CASSLVADYEQYF.

This clone came up once. The chain recombines TRBV28 with TRBJ1-1, with 9 bases fitting TRBD1. This CDR3 is built from 17 residues. Germline trimming cut 4 bases from V and 5 bases from J; bases unmatched to any gene: 14. Germline V CDR1 and CDR2: MDHEN, SYDVKM. The CDR3: CASSYPPDRGLVTEAFF. The CDR3 DNA sequence: TGTGCCAGCAGTTATCCCCCGGACAGGGGATTGGTGACTGAAGCTTTCTTT. Full variable domain (rest looked up from reference TRBV28 and TRBJ1-1): DVKVTQSSRYLVKRTGEKVFLECVQDMDHENMFWYRQDPGLGLRLIYFSYDVKMKEKGDIPEGYSVSREKKERFSLILESASTNQTSMYLCASSYPPDRGLVTEAFFGQGTRLTVV.

This clone is a singleton in its sample. At one end, the junction sequence differs from germline, possibly due to a read error. The chain joins TRBV15 to TRBJ2-6; TRBD1 aligns across 11 bases. Germline V gene data show CDR1 as LNHNV and CDR2 as YYDKDF (reference sequence). This CDR3 is built from 20 residues. The CDR3 loop reads CATSGDVPGQGGTGANVLTF. The CDR3 bases are TGTGCCACCAGCGGAGACGTCCCGGGACAGGGGGGAACTGGGGCCAACGTCCTGACTTTC. Complete variable domain (other parts from reference TRBV15 and TRBJ2-6): DAMVIQNPRYQVTQFGKPVTLSCSQTLNHNVMYWYQQKSSQAPKLLFHYYDKDFNNEADTPDNFQSRRPNTSFCFLDIRSPGLGDTAMYLCATSGDVPGQGGTGANVLTFGAGSRLTVL.

The chain recombines TRBV2 with TRBJ2-1; D unresolved. CDR3 size: 14 residues. Germline CDR1 is SNHLY and CDR2 is FYNNEI. With 3 bases removed from V and 4 bases from J, the gap between germline ends came to 10 bases. CDR3 nucleotides: TGTGCCAGCAGTGAGGGCAGCCCATACAATGAGCAGTTCTTC. Protein sequence: CASSEGSPYNEQFF.

The chain has TRBV4-3 and TRBJ1-6, with 9 nucleotides matching TRBD1. The trim removed 5 bases at V and 5 bases at J, leaving 1 base unmatched. CDR1 and CDR2 from the germline V gene are LGHNA and YSLEER. This CDR3 region has 14 residues. Here the CDR3 DNA reads TGCGCCAGCAGCTGGACAGGGGATAATTCACCCCTCCACTTT. Translated: CASSWTGDNSPLHF.

This clone occurred once. The rearrangement uses TRBV18 and TRBJ2-1; D is perhaps TRBD2 (5 bases). V was cut by 3 bases and J by 9 bases, with 9 bases left in between. The germline V gene has CDR1 KGHSH and CDR2 LQKENI. CDR3 length equals 12 residues. CDR3: CASSPLEGEQFF. The CDR3 DNA sequence: TGTGCCAGCTCACCCCTAGAGGGTGAGCAGTTCTTC.

In nucleotides, the CDR3 is TGTGCCAGCAGCTCAGGAAACAGCCCCTACGAGCAGTACTTC. Protein sequence: CASSSGNSPYEQYF. The chain combines TRBV5-4 with TRBJ2-7; no definite D call. Germline-derived CDR1 and CDR2 are SGHNT and YYREEE (reference sequence). The germline V and J ends were trimmed by 3 bases and 2 bases, with 12 bases remaining between them. The CDR3 contains 14 residues.

This sequence joins TRBV7-9 and TRBJ2-3; 12 bases match TRBD2. This CDR3 spans 16 amino acids. In germline, CDR1 is SEHNR, CDR2 FQNEAQ (reference sequence). J lost 2 bases, V lost 6 bases, and 6 bases had no gene match. The CDR3 here is CASRATSGGSTDTQYF. DNA for the CDR3: TGTGCCAGCAGAGCCACTAGCGGGGGGTCCACAGATACGCAGTATTTT.

The chain recombines TRBV4-2 with TRBJ2-7; TRBD2 matches 7 bases. CDR1 is LGHNA and CDR2 is YNFKEQ in the germline V gene. Unmatched junction bases numbered 4, after V lost 5 bases and J lost 0 bases. The CDR3 covers 14 residues. The CDR3 spells CASSFQRDSYEQYF. The CDR3 coding sequence is TGTGCCAGCAGCTTTCAGCGGGACTCCTACGAGCAGTACTTC.